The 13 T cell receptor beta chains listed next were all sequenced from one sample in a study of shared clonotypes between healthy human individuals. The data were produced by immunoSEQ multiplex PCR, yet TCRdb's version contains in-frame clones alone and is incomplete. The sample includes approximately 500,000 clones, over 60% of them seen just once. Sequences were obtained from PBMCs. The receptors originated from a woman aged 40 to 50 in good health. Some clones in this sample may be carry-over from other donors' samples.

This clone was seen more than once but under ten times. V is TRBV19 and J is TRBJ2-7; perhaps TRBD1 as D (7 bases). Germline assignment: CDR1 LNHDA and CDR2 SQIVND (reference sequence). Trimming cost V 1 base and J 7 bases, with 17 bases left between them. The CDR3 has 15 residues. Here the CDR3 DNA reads TGTGCCAGTAGTATAGTCCCGACGACAGGGAGGGAGCAGTACTTC. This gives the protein CASSIVPTTGREQYF.

The CDR3 DNA is TGTGCCAGCAGTGACTCAGGTCACACCGGGGAGCTGTTTTTT. Translating it yields CASSDSGHTGELFF. The chain carries TRBV6-1 and TRBJ2-2; D unclear. The CDR3 is 14 residues long. V was cut by 3 bases and J by 3 bases, with 8 bases left in between. CDR1 is MNHNS and CDR2 is SASEGT in the germline V gene.

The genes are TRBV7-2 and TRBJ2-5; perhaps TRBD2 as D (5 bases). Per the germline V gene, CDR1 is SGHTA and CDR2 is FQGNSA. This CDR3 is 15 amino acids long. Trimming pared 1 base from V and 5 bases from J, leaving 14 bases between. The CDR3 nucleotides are TGTGCCAGCAGCTTAGGGGCCACGCCGGGGGAGACCCAGTACTTC. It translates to CASSLGATPGETQYF.

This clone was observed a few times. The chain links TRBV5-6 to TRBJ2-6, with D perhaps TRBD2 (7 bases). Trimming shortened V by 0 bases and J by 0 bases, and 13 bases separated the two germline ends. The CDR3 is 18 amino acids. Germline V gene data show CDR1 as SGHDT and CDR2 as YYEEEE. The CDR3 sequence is CASSLAGGAPSGANVLTF. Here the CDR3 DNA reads TGTGCCAGCAGCTTGGCGGGGGGCGCACCCTCTGGGGCCAACGTCCTGACTTTC.

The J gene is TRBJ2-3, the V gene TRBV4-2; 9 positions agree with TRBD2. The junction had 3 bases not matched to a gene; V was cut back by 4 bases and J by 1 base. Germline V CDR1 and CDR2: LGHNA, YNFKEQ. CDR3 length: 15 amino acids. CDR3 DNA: TGTGCCAGCAGCCGACTAGCGGAAGGCACAGATACGCAGTATTTT. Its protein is CASSRLAEGTDTQYF.

The CDR3 reads CASSPGLAGVGTDTQYF. As DNA, the CDR3 is TGTGCCAGCAGCCCGGGACTAGCGGGAGTGGGCACAGATACGCAGTATTTT. This chain joins TRBV7-2 and TRBJ2-3, with 14 nucleotides matching TRBD2. The CDR3 consists of 17 residues. V dropped 5 bases and J dropped 1; count of bases not matched to a gene: 5. Germline lookup yields CDR1 SGHTA and CDR2 FQGNSA.

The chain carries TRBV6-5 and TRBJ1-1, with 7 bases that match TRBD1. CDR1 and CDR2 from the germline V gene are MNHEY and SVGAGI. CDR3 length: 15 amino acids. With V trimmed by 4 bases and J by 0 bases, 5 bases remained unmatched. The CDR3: CASSSIGGMNTEAFF. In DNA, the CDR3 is TGTGCCAGCAGTTCGATAGGGGGCATGAACACTGAAGCTTTCTTT.

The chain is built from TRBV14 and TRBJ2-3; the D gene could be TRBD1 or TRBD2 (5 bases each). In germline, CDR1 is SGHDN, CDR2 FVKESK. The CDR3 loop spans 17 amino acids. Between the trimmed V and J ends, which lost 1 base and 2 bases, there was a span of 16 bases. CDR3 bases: TGTGCCAGCAGCCAAGGGGCAGGGCGGAGGCTCACAGATACGCAGTATTTT. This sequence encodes CASSQGAGRRLTDTQYF.

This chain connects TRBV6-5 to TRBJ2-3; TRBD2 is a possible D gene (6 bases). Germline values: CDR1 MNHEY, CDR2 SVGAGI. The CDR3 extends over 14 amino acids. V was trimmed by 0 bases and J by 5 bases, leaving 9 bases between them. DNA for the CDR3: TGTGCCAGCAGTTACTCCAGACTAGGAGATACGCAGTATTTT. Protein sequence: CASSYSRLGDTQYF.

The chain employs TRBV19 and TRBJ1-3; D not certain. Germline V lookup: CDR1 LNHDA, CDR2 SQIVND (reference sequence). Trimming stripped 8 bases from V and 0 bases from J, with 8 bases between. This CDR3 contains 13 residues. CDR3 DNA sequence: TGTGCCAGTCGGCGTAACTCTGGAAACACCATATATTTT. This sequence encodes CASRRNSGNTIYF.

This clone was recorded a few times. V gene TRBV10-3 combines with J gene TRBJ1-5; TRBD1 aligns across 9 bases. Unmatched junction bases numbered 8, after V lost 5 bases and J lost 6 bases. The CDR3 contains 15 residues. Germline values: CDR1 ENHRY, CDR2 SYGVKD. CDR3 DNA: TGTGCCATCAGTAAGGGACAGGGAGGGACTCAGCCCCAGCATTTT. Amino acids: CAISKGQGGTQPQHF.

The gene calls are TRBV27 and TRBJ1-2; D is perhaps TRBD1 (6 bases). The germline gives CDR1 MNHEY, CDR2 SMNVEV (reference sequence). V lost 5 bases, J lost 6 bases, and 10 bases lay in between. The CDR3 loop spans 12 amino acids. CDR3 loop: CASSRGHDGYTF. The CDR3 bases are TGTGCCAGCAGTCGGGGACACGATGGCTACACCTTC.

CDR3 sequence reads: CAISDLTDTQYF. The CDR3 nucleotides read TGTGCCATCAGTGACCTCACAGATACGCAGTATTTT. The V gene is TRBV10-3, the J gene TRBJ2-3; no reliable D call. The germline V gene encodes CDR1 ENHRY and CDR2 SYGVKD. Trimming removed 3 bases at V and 2 bases at J, with 3 bases between. This CDR3 contains 12 residues.